This T cell receptor (beta chain) emerged from a study of cytomegalovirus exposure and HLA in healthy donors. This clone was detected a few times. With 60 Vbeta and 13 Jbeta primers, the PCR was carried out. Clones were sequenced by immunoSEQ multiplex PCR, and TCRdb holds only the in-frame ones, with some missing. The data contain roughly 130,000 clones, roughly three fifths of them singletons. CDR3 length equals 16 residues. The germline gives CDR1 LNHDA, CDR2 SQIVND (reference sequence). The germline V and J ends were trimmed by 5 bases and 3 bases, with 19 bases remaining between them. V usage is TRBV19 and J usage is TRBJ2-5; D might be TRBD2 (6 bases). Material: PBMCs. The source is a middle-aged woman in good health and CMV-seropositive. The CDR3 sequence: CASSPRGSQGEETQYF. In DNA form, the CDR3 reads TGTGCCAGTAGTCCGCGGGGCAGCCAAGGGGAAGAGACCCAGTACTTC. Full variable domain (remainder filled in from reference TRBV19 and TRBJ2-5): DGGITQSPKYLFRKEGQNVTLSCEQNLNHDAMYWYRQDPGQGLRLIYYSQIVNDFQKGDIAEGYSVSREKKESFPLTVTSAQKNPTAFYLCASSPRGSQGEETQYFGPGTRLLVL.